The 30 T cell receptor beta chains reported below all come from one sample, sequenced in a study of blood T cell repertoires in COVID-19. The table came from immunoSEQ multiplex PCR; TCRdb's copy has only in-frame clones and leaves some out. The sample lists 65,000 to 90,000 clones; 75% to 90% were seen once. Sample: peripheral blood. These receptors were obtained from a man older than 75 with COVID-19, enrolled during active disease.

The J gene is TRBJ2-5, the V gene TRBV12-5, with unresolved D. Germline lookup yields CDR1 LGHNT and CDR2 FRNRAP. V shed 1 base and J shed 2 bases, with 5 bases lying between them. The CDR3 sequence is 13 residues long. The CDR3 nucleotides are TGTGCTAGTGGTTTGGCGGTTCAAGAGACCCAGTACTTC. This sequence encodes CASGLAVQETQYF.

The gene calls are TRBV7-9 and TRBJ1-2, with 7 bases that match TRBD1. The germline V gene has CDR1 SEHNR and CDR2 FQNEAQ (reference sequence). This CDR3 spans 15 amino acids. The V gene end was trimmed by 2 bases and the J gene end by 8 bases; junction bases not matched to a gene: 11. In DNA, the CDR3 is TGTGCCAGCAGCTTATCCCCGGGACAGACCGGCGGCTACACCTTC. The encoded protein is CASSLSPGQTGGYTF.

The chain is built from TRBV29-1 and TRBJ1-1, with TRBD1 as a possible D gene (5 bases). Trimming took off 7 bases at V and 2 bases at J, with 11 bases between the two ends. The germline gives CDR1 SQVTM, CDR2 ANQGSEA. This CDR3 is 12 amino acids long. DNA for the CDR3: TGCAGCGCTGACAGCGCCAACACTGAAGCTTTCTTT. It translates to CSADSANTEAFF.

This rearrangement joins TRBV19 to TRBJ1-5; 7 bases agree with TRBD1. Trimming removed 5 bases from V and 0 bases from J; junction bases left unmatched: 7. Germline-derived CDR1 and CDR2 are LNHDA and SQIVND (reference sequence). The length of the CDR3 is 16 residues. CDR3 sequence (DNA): TGTGCCAGTAGTCCTACGGACAGGATTAGCAATCAGCCCCAGCATTTT. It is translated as CASSPTDRISNQPQHF.

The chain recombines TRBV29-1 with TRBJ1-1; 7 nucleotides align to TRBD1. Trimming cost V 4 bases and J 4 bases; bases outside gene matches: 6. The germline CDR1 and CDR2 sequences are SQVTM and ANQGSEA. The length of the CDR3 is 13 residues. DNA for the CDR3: TGCAGCGTTGCTACGGGACAGATCACTGAAGCTTTCTTT. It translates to CSVATGQITEAFF.

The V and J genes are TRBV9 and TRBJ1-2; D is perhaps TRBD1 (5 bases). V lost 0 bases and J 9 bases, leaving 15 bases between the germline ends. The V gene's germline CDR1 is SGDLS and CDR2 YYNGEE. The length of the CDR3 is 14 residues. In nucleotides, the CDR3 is TGTGCCAGCAGCGTAGACCCCAGGGAGGGGAGCTACACCTTC. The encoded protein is CASSVDPREGSYTF.

The CDR3: CASSYGWEVTDTQYF. CDR3 DNA: TGTGCCAGCAGTTACGGCTGGGAGGTCACAGATACGCAGTATTTT. The chain links TRBV6-2 or TRBV6-3 to TRBJ2-3; D might be TRBD2 (6 bases). The CDR3 consists of 15 residues. Trimming took off 2 bases at V and 2 bases at J, with 11 bases between the two ends. Germline V gene lookup returns CDR1 MNHEY and CDR2 SVGEGT.

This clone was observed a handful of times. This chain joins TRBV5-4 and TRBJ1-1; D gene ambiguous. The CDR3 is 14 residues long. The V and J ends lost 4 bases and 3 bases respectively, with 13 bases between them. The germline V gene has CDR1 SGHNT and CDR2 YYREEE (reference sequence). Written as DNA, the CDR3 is TGTGCCAGCAGCAGCCGAGCCGGGGACACTGAAGCTTTCTTT. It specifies CASSSRAGDTEAFF.

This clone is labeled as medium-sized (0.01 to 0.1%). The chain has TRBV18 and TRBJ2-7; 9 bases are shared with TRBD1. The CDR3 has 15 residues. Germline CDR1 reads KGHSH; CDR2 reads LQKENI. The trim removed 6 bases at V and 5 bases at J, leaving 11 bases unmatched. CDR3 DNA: TGTGCCAGCTCCCTAGGACAGGGGCGGATGAACGAGCAGTACTTC. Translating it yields CASSLGQGRMNEQYF.

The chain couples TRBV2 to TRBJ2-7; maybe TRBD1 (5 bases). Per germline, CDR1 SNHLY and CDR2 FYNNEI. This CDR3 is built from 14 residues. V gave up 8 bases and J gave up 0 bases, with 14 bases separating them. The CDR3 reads CASLTQDNSYEQYF. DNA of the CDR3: TGTGCCAGCCTGACCCAGGACAACTCCTACGAGCAGTACTTC.

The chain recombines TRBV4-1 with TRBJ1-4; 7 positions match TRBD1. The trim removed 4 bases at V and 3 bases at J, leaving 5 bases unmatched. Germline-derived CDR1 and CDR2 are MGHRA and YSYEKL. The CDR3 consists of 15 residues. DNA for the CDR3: TGCGCCAGCAGCCTTGTAGACAGGGCTAATGAAAAACTGTTTTTT. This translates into CASSLVDRANEKLFF.

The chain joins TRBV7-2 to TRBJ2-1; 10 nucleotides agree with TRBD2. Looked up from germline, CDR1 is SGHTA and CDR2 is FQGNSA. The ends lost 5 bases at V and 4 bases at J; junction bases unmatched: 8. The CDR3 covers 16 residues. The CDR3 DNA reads TGTGCCAGCAGCCCCGGGGGTAGCGGGGGGTACAATGAGCAGTTCTTC. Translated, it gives CASSPGGSGGYNEQFF.

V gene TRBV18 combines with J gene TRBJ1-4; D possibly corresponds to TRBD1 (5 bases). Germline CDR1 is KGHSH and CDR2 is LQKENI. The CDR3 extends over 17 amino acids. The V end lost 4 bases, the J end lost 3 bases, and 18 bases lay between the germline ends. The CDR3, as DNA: TGTGCCAGCTCACGCGTCGGGGGTACGACGGCTAATGAAAAACTGTTTTTT. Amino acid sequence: CASSRVGGTTANEKLFF.

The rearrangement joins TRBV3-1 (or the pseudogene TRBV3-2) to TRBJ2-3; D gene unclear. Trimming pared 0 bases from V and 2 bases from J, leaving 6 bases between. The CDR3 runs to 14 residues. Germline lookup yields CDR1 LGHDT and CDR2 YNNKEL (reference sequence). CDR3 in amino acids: CASSQDPFTDTQYF. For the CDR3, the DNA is TGTGCCAGCAGCCAAGACCCTTTCACAGATACGCAGTATTTT.

The CDR3 reads CASSLAQGSYGYTF. DNA of the CDR3: TGTGCCAGCAGCTTAGCACAGGGGAGCTATGGCTACACCTTC. The chain recombines TRBV7-2 with TRBJ1-2, with 7 bases identical to TRBD1. Germline assignment: CDR1 SGHTA and CDR2 FQGNSA. The CDR3 is 14 residues long. The junction had 2 bases not matched to a gene; V was cut back by 0 bases and J by 4 bases.

The CDR3 protein is CASSPGRLAGGTYEQYF. The CDR3 DNA is TGTGCCAGCAGCCCCGGGAGACTAGCGGGGGGAACCTACGAGCAGTACTTC. The V gene is TRBV9, the J gene TRBJ2-7, with 13 nucleotides matching TRBD2. With V trimmed by 4 bases and J by 2 bases, 9 bases remained unmatched. The CDR3 spans 17 residues. Germline CDR1 SGDLS, CDR2 YYNGEE.

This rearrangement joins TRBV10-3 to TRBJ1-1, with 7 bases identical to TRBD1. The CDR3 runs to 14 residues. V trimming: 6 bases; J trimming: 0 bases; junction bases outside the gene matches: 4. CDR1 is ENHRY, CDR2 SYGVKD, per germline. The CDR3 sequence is CAIRGTEMNTEAFF. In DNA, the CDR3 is TGTGCCATCAGGGGGACAGAGATGAACACTGAAGCTTTCTTT.

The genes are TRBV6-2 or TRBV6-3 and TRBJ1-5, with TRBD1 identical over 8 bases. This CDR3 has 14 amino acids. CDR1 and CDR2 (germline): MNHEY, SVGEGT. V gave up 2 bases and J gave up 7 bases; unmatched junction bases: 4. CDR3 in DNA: TGTGCCAGCAGTTACACCGGACAGGGCCAGCCCCAGCATTTT. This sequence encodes CASSYTGQGQPQHF.

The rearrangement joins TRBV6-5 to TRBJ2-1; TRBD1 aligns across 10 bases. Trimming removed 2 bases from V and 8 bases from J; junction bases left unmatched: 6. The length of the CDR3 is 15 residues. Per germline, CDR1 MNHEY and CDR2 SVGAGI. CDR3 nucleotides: TGTGCCAGCAGTTACGGGACAGGGGCTGAGCATGAGCAGTTCTTC. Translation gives CASSYGTGAEHEQFF.

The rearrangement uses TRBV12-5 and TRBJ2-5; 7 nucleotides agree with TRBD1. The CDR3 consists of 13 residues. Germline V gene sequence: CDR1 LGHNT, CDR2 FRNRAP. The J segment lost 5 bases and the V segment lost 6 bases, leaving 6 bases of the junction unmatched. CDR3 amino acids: CASGRQGRETQYF. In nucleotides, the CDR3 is TGTGCTAGTGGCCGACAGGGCCGGGAGACCCAGTACTTC.

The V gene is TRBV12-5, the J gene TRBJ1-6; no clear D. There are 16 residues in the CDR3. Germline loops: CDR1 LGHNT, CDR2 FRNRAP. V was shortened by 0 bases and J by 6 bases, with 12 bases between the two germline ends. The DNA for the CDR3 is TGTGCTAGTGGTTTGGTAGGCGGGTCATTTAATTCACCCCTCCACTTT. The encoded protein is CASGLVGGSFNSPLHF.

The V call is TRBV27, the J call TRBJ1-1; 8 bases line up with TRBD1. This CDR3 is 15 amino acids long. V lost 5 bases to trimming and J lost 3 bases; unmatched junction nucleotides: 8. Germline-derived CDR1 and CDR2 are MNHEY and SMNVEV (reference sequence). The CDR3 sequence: CASSLQKDRDTEAFF. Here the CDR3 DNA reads TGTGCCAGCAGTCTGCAAAAGGACAGGGACACTGAAGCTTTCTTT.

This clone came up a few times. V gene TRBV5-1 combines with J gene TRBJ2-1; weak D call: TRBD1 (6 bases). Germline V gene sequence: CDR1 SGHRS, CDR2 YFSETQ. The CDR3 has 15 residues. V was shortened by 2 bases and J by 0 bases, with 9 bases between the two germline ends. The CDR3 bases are TGCGCCAGCAGCTTAGGACAGACCTCCTACAATGAGCAGTTCTTC. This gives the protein CASSLGQTSYNEQFF.

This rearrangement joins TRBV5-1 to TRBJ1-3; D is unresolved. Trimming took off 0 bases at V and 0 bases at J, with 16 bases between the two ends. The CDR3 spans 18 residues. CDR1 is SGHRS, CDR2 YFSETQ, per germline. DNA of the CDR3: TGCGCCAGCAGCTTGGGTCTCTTTACAGAAGTCTCTGGAAACACCATATATTTT. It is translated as CASSLGLFTEVSGNTIYF.

The CDR3: CASSFSRGQGYGYTF. The CDR3 region has the DNA TGTGCCAGCAGCTTTAGCCGGGGACAGGGATATGGCTACACCTTC. The chain couples TRBV11-2 to TRBJ1-2; 9 nucleotides line up with TRBD1. There are 15 residues in the CDR3. CDR1 and CDR2 (germline): SGHAT, FQNNGV. With 3 bases clipped from V and 5 bases from J, the junction kept 7 bases outside the gene matches.

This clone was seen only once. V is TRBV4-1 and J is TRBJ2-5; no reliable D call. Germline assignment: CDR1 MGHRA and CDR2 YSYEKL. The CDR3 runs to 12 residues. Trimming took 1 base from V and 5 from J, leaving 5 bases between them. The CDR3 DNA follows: TGCGCCAGCAGCCAAGGGCGGGAGACCCAGTACTTC. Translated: CASSQGRETQYF.

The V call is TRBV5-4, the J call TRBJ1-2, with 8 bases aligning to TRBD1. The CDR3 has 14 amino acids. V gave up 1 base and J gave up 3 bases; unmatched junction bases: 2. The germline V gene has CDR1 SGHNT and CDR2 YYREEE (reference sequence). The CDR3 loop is CASSLSGGDYGYTF. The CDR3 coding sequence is TGTGCCAGCAGCTTGTCAGGGGGCGACTATGGCTACACCTTC. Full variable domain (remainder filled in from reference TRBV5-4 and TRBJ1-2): ETGVTQSPTHLIKTRGQQVTLRCSSQSGHNTVSWYQQALGQGPQFIFQYYREEENGRGNFPPRFSGLQFPNYSSELNVNALELDDSALYLCASSLSGGDYGYTFGSGTRLTVV.

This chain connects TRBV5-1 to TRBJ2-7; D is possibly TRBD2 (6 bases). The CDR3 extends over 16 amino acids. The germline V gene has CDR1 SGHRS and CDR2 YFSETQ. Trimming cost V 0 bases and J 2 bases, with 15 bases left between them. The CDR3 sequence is CASSLAVGTSTYEQYF. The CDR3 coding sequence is TGCGCCAGCAGCTTGGCAGTCGGGACTTCGACCTACGAGCAGTACTTC.

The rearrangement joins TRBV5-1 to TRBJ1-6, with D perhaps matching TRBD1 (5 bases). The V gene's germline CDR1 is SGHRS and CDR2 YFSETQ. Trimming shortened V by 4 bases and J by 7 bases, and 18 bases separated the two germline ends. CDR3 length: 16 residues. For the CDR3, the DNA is TGCGCCAGCAGCGATGTGAAGGCAGGGCAAAATTCACCCCTCCACTTT. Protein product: CASSDVKAGQNSPLHF.

CDR3 coding DNA: TGTGCCAGCAGCTTAAGCAAAGGGGTTGGCTACACCTTC. Residues: CASSLSKGVGYTF. The chain recombines TRBV7-3 with TRBJ1-2, with D possibly matching TRBD1 (5 bases). V gave up 1 base and J gave up 7 bases, with 10 bases separating them. This CDR3 comprises 13 residues. Germline assignment: CDR1 SGHTA and CDR2 FQGTGA.